Listed below are T cell receptor beta chains from one sample, sequenced in a study of T cells in Graves' hyperthyroidism and ophthalmopathy. TCRdb redid the calling of the multiplex PCR reads with MiXCR, one entry per CDR3 protein. The sample consists of more than 600,000 distinct CDR3 sequences, 16% of them appearing once. Sequencing was done on a sample of blood. The receptors stem from a young man with Graves' hyperthyroidism. CDR3s leave out the opening cysteine and the closing phenylalanine or tryptophan. Not every row has a clone size; where given, it reads once, few, many or a size class.

V: TRBV7-3; length: 13; size: .; CDR3: ASSDPREGPDEQF
V: TRBV7-9; length: 13; size: few; CDR3: ASSPTLTGRETQY
V: TRBV18; length: 11; size: many; CDR3: ASSPPAGHEQF
V: TRBV20-1; length: 12; size: .; CDR3: SARGGGNGETQY
V: TRBV2; length: 13; size: many; CDR3: ASSLDRAGDTEAF
V: TRBV9; length: 13; size: many; CDR3: ASSVWRDSLVTQY
V: TRBV2; length: 14; size: few; CDR3: ASSYRDVRGQETQY
V: TRBV6-5; length: 13; size: many; CDR3: ASSYQDVEYNEQF
V: TRBV4-2; length: 14; size: few; CDR3: ASSQGQREGAGELF
V: TRBV7-9; length: 13; size: .; CDR3: ASSSGGGGGTEAF
V: TRBV30; length: 14; size: few; CDR3: AWSGPSRTGTHEQY
V: TRBV5-1; length: 12; size: few; CDR3: ASSLALAASEQY
V: TRBV5-6; length: 15; size: few; CDR3: ASSFRPGGPGLDTQY
V: TRBV4-1; length: 15; size: .; CDR3: ASSQFPGTSGSDEQF
V: TRBV6-1; length: 14; size: many; CDR3: ASSEALGRRGLEQY
V: TRBV5-1; length: 13; size: many; CDR3: ASSLGTVSGNTIY
V: TRBV12-3/TRBV12-4; length: 12; size: .; CDR3: ASSRDIFNQPQH
V: TRBV20-1; length: 11; size: few; CDR3: SARVPGWTEAF
V: TRBV7-2; length: 14; size: .; CDR3: ASSLWTSANTGELS
V: TRBV7-9; length: 14; size: many; CDR3: ASSPGDRSLTDTQY
V: TRBV28; length: 10; size: few; CDR3: ASSFFPDTQY
V: TRBV12-3/TRBV12-4; length: 12; size: many; CDR3: ASSRSGSYYEQY
V: TRBV5-1; length: 12; size: few; CDR3: ASSEGTGEEKLF
V: TRBV28; length: 13; size: .; CDR3: ASTLGTSGSYEQY
V: TRBV12-3/TRBV12-4; length: 10; size: few; CDR3: ASSFDSGELF
V: TRBV12-3/TRBV12-4; length: 13; size: many; CDR3: ASTPGWAGANVLT
V: TRBV20-1; length: 12; size: few; CDR3: SARDTGGGDIQY
V: TRBV25-1; length: 12; size: .; CDR3: ASSEKGAWETQY
V: TRBV6-1; length: 10; size: many; CDR3: ASSRVGETQY
V: TRBV6-5; length: 14; size: .; CDR3: ASSYSVGRSDNEQF
V: TRBV4-1; length: 11; size: few; CDR3: ASSQYRGYGYT
V: TRBV7-9; length: 12; size: .; CDR3: ASSRLSGRNEQY
V: TRBV28; length: 14; size: many; CDR3: ASSLVYRGRREKLF
V: TRBV18; length: 10; size: many; CDR3: ASSPQGTEAF
V: TRBV28; length: 11; size: many; CDR3: ASSLLLTYEQY
V: TRBV2; length: 13; size: many; CDR3: ASSARRGWSETQY
V: TRBV10-3; length: 11; size: many; CDR3: AISPTGGVEQY
V: TRBV7-8; length: 13; size: .; CDR3: ASSILGGSSNEQF
V: TRBV2; length: 12; size: few; CDR3: ASAPDRLGTEAF
V: TRBV28; length: 13; size: .; CDR3: ATMGLAGNTDTQY
V: TRBV29-1; length: 11; size: .; CDR3: SVEPGLGTEAF
V: TRBV27; length: 13; size: .; CDR3: ASSLSGFGPREAF
V: TRBV28; length: 13; size: .; CDR3: ASSLWGGGGTEAF
V: TRBV6-2/TRBV6-3; length: 14; size: many; CDR3: ASSRPGTGLNTEAF
V: TRBV6-1; length: 10; size: many; CDR3: ASSQSRDTQY
V: TRBV5-5; length: 12; size: .; CDR3: ASSLSRTSQPQH
V: TRBV28; length: 11; size: many; CDR3: ASSLNRVHEQF
V: TRBV30; length: 12; size: many; CDR3: ARSDYLAKNIQY
V: TRBV12-3/TRBV12-4; length: 13; size: .; CDR3: ASKWGRAIYNEQF
V: TRBV9; length: 13; size: .; CDR3: ASSVSGSGSETQY
V: TRBV5-1; length: 13; size: .; CDR3: ASSRRDRTSGSQY